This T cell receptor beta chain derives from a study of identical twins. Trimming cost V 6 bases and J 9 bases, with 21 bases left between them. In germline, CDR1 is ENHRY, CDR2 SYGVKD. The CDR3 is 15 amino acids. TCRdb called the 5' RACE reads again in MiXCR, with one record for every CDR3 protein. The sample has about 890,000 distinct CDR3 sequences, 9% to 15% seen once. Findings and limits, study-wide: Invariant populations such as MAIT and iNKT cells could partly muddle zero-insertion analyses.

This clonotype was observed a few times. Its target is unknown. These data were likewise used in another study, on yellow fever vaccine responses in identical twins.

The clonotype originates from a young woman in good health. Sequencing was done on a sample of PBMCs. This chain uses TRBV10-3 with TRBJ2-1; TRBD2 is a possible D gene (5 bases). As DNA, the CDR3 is TGTGCCATCAGACATAGAGAGGAGGTATACGGTGAGCAGTTCTTC. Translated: CAIRHREEVYGEQFF.